One and the same sample provided the 21 T cell receptor beta chains below, sequenced in a study of beta chain features in type 1 diabetes. Isolated RNA was reverse transcribed in full, so expressed TCRB transcripts were sequenced. Only in-frame clones appear in the TCRdb table, and some are missing; sequencing was by immunoSEQ multiplex PCR. The sample shows around 9,600 clones, 75% to 80% of them seen only once. Sequencing used Tregs from blood. The origin of the receptors is a woman aged 18-30 years in good health.

This clone was recorded only once. V and J are TRBV4-1 and TRBJ2-5; 10 positions agree with TRBD2. Germline lookup yields CDR1 MGHRA and CDR2 YSYEKL. The junction had 12 bases not matched to a gene; V was cut back by 2 bases and J by 0 bases. This CDR3 comprises 19 residues. Here the CDR3 reads CASSQTVASGRLYQETQYF. The CDR3 nucleotides are TGCGCCAGCAGCCAAACTGTGGCTAGCGGGAGACTGTACCAAGAGACCCAGTACTTC.

The genes are TRBV5-1 and TRBJ1-1; TRBD1 agrees at 11 bases. The germline gives CDR1 SGHRS, CDR2 YFSETQ. CDR3 size: 15 residues. Trimming at V came to 4 bases and at J to 5 bases, leaving 7 bases not matched to a gene. The CDR3 protein is CASSVTGTGGTEAFF. CDR3 bases: TGCGCCAGCAGCGTAACCGGGACAGGGGGAACTGAAGCTTTCTTT.

The chain carries TRBV4-1 and TRBJ2-7; the match to TRBD1 covers 12 bases. V shed 4 bases and J 0 bases; nucleotides not matched to a gene: 7. Germline CDR1 and CDR2: MGHRA and YSYEKL. The CDR3 is 17 amino acids. CDR3 sequence reads: CASSPFRDRGLSYEQYF. The CDR3 DNA is TGCGCCAGCAGCCCATTCCGGGACAGGGGGCTCTCCTACGAGCAGTACTTC.

V gene TRBV5-1 combines with J gene TRBJ2-2; D not certain. With 1 base removed from V and 5 bases from J, the gap between germline ends came to 12 bases. This CDR3 region has 15 residues. Germline V gene data show CDR1 as SGHRS and CDR2 as YFSETQ. This chain's CDR3 is CASSLFNSYTGELFF. The CDR3 DNA is TGCGCCAGCAGCTTGTTCAACAGTTATACCGGGGAGCTGTTTTTT.

This clone has a handful of counts. This chain joins TRBV4-1 and TRBJ2-7, with TRBD1 matching over 7 bases. Trimming took 1 base from V and 6 from J; bases not matched to a gene: 3. Germline-derived CDR1 and CDR2 are MGHRA and YSYEKL. This CDR3 comprises 13 residues. The CDR3 nucleotides read TGCGCCAGCAGCCAAGGACAGGGACGCGAGCAGTACTTC. Amino acids: CASSQGQGREQYF.

This sequence joins TRBV28 and TRBJ2-3; D gene unclear. Looked up from germline, CDR1 is MDHEN and CDR2 is SYDVKM. The CDR3 runs 15 residues. V was cut by 6 bases and J by 2 bases, with 15 bases left in between. CDR3 nucleotides: TGTGCCAGCAGGGGCGTGCGCCAGCTCACAGATACGCAGTATTTT. Translating it yields CASRGVRQLTDTQYF.

V and J are TRBV5-1 and TRBJ2-1; TRBD2 matches at 10 bases. V lost 2 bases to trimming and J lost 7 bases; unmatched junction nucleotides: 6. This CDR3 contains 15 residues. CDR1 and CDR2 (germline): SGHRS, YFSETQ. Written as DNA, the CDR3 is TGCGCCAGCAGCTTCTTAGCGGGAGGATCGAATGAGCAGTTCTTC. It is translated as CASSFLAGGSNEQFF.

This chain uses TRBV18 with TRBJ1-2, with 8 positions matching TRBD1. The V segment lost 3 bases and the J segment 4 bases; nucleotides outside the gene matches: 7. CDR1 KGHSH and CDR2 LQKENI come from the germline V gene. This CDR3 is built from 15 residues. CDR3 bases: TGTGCCAGCTCACCCTCCCCAGGGGGCGGCTATGGCTACACCTTC. Protein: CASSPSPGGGYGYTF.

The chain has TRBV5-6 and TRBJ1-1, with D hard to call. CDR3 length: 14 amino acids. Germline V gene lookup returns CDR1 SGHDT and CDR2 YYEEEE. The V and J ends lost 1 base and 5 bases respectively, with 12 bases between them. The CDR3 is CASSLLGVGTEAFF. CDR3 sequence (DNA): TGTGCCAGCAGCTTGTTGGGAGTTGGGACTGAAGCTTTCTTT. Supplemented by reference TRBV5-6 and TRBJ1-1, the full variable domain reads DAGVTQSPTHLIKTRGQQVTLRCSPKSGHDTVSWYQQALGQGPQFIFQYYEEEERQRGNFPDRFSGHQFPNYSSELNVNALLLGDSALYLCASSLLGVGTEAFFGQGTRLTVV.

The CDR3 spells CASRRTANYGYTF. CDR3 in DNA: TGTGCCAGCCGAAGGACAGCCAACTATGGCTACACCTTC. This chain connects TRBV6-5 to TRBJ1-2; tentative D call: TRBD1 (6 bases). The CDR3 is made up of 13 amino acids. Trimming left V 8 bases short and J 2 bases short, with 12 bases between. The germline V gene encodes CDR1 MNHEY and CDR2 SVGAGI.

This clone was recorded only once. The chain carries TRBV5-6 and TRBJ1-1, with a tentative D call TRBD1 (5 bases). The CDR3 spans 17 residues. From germline, CDR1 is SGHDT and CDR2 YYEEEE. V lost 0 bases, J lost 4 bases, and 19 bases lay in between. The CDR3 here is CASSLAFGGIVGTEAFF. The DNA for the CDR3 is TGTGCCAGCAGCTTGGCCTTTGGGGGGATAGTGGGCACTGAAGCTTTCTTT.

The rearrangement joins TRBV11-2 to TRBJ1-1, with 7 bases lining up with TRBD1. The CDR3 covers 15 residues. V gave up 4 bases and J gave up 0 bases; unmatched junction bases: 5. The germline CDR1 and CDR2 sequences are SGHAT and FQNNGV. The CDR3, as DNA: TGTGCCAGCAGCTCCACCGGGACAGTGAACACTGAAGCTTTCTTT. The encoded protein is CASSSTGTVNTEAFF.

This clone was seen more than once but under ten times. This chain joins TRBV10-2 and TRBJ2-2; possible D gene TRBD2, 6 bases. The CDR3 consists of 15 residues. With 6 bases removed from V and 5 bases from J, the gap between germline ends came to 16 bases. Germline V lookup: CDR1 WSHSY, CDR2 SAAADI. For the CDR3, the DNA is TGCGCCAGCAGGCGGACTACCTTTTTGACCGGGGAGCTGTTTTTT. Its protein is CASRRTTFLTGELFF.

CDR3: CASSLVTAGRETQYF. CDR3 coding DNA: TGTGCCAGCAGCTTAGTCACGGCAGGGAGGGAGACCCAGTACTTC. J is TRBJ2-5 and V is TRBV7-2; D is possibly TRBD2 (6 bases). Germline loops: CDR1 SGHTA, CDR2 FQGNSA. V lost 1 base and J 5 bases, leaving 14 bases between the germline ends. The length of the CDR3 is 15 residues.

The chain links TRBV2 to TRBJ2-1, with a possible D match to TRBD2 (6 bases). CDR1 is SNHLY, CDR2 FYNNEI, per germline. The V end lost 6 bases, the J end lost 7 bases, and 16 bases lay between the germline ends. The CDR3 runs 14 residues. In nucleotides, the CDR3 is TGTGCCAGCAGAAGAGTCGGGAGAGCTAATGAGCAGTTCTTC. Protein sequence: CASRRVGRANEQFF.

This clone was counted only a few times. DNA for the CDR3: TGTGCCAGTAGTGCACTAGCGGGAGGCTACGAGCAGTACTTC. It codes for CASSALAGGYEQYF. The V gene is TRBV19, the J gene TRBJ2-7, with TRBD2 matching 12 bases. J lost 3 bases, V lost 5 bases, and 2 bases had no gene match. Germline V gene lookup returns CDR1 LNHDA and CDR2 SQIVND (reference sequence). This CDR3 region has 14 residues.

The sample holds one count of this clone. This sequence joins TRBV5-1 and TRBJ1-1, with D maybe TRBD1 (5 bases). Germline values: CDR1 SGHRS, CDR2 YFSETQ. Trimming cost V 4 bases and J 8 bases, with 15 bases left between them. The CDR3 is 13 amino acids. The CDR3 sequence is CASSPGGGKEAFF. CDR3 bases: TGCGCCAGCAGCCCCGGGGGGGGGAAGGAAGCTTTCTTT. Looking up the rest from reference TRBV5-1 and TRBJ1-1 gives the full variable domain: KAGVTQTPRYLIKTRGQQVTLSCSPISGHRSVSWYQQTPGQGLQFLFEYFSETQRNKGNFPGRFSGRQFSNSRSEMNVSTLELGDSALYLCASSPGGGKEAFFGQGTRLTVV.

The CDR3 here is CASSPPGGRTEAFF. The DNA of the CDR3 is TGTGCCAGCTCACCACCGGGGGGTCGCACTGAAGCTTTCTTT. The chain is built from TRBV18 and TRBJ1-1; a possible D gene is TRBD1 (5 bases). Trimming removed 0 bases from V and 4 bases from J, with 9 bases in between. In germline, CDR1 is KGHSH, CDR2 LQKENI. The CDR3 covers 14 residues.

The rearrangement joins TRBV4-1 to TRBJ1-1; 8 bases match TRBD1. This CDR3 is 16 amino acids long. CDR1 is MGHRA and CDR2 is YSYEKL in the germline V gene. The junction had 4 bases not matched to a gene; V was cut back by 1 base and J by 0 bases. The CDR3 nucleotides read TGCGCCAGCAGCCAAGGACAGGACAGGGTGAACACTGAAGCTTTCTTT. It encodes CASSQGQDRVNTEAFF.

In the case of this clone: This CDR3 is also generated by other DNA sequences in the sample. This chain connects TRBV9 to TRBJ2-1; the match to TRBD2 covers 7 bases. J was trimmed by 5 bases and V by 9 bases; bases with no gene match: 8. The length of the CDR3 is 13 residues. Germline-derived CDR1 and CDR2 are SGDLS and YYNGEE. The CDR3 region is CATGTGGNNEQFF. CDR3 nucleotide sequence: TGTGCCACCGGGACGGGGGGAAACAATGAGCAGTTCTTC. Using reference TRBV9 and TRBJ2-1 for the parts outside the CDR3, the full variable domain is DSGVTQTPKHLITATGQRVTLRCSPRSGDLSVYWYQQSLDQGLQFLIQYYNGEERAKGNILERFSAQQFPDLHSELNLSSLELGDSALYFCATGTGGNNEQFFGPGTRLTVL.

This chain uses TRBV7-9 with TRBJ2-5; TRBD2 matches at 16 bases. Germline CDR1 is SEHNR and CDR2 is FQNEAQ (reference sequence). The CDR3 has 19 residues. The junction had 13 bases not matched to a gene; V was cut back by 6 bases and J by 3 bases. In nucleotides, the CDR3 is TGTGCCAGCAGTCCTGGGACTAGCGGGGGGGCGGCGTATGAAGAGACCCAGTACTTC. This codes for CASSPGTSGGAAYEETQYF.